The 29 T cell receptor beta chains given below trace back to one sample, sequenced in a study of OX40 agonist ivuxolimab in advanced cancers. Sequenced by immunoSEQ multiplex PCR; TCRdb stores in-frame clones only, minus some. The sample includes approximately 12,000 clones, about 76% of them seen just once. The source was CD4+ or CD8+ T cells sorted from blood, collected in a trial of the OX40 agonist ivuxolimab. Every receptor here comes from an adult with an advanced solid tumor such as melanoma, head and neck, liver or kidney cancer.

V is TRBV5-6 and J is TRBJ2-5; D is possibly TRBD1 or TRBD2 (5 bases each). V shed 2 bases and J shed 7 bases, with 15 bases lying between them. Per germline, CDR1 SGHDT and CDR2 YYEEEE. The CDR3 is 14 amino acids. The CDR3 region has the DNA TGTGCCAGCAGCTTACTAGGGGCCCAGGGGACCCAGTACTTC. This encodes CASSLLGAQGTQYF.

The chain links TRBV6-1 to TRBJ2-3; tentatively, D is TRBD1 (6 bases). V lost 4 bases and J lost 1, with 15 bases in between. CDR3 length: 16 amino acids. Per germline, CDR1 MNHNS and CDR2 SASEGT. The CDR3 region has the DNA TGTGCCAGCAGTGTCCGGGACATGAGGGGCACAGATACGCAGTATTTT. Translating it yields CASSVRDMRGTDTQYF.

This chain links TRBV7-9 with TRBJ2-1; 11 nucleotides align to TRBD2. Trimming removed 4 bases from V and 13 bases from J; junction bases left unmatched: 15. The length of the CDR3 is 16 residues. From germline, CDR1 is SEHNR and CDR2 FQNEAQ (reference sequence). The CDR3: CASSSTSGIPRIVQFF. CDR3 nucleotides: TGTGCCAGCAGCTCGACTAGCGGGATCCCGAGGATCGTCCAGTTCTTC. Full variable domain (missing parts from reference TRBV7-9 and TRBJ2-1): DTGVSQNPRHKITKRGQNVTFRCDPISEHNRLYWYRQTLGQGPEFLTYFQNEAQLEKSRLLSDRFSAERPKGSFSTLEIQRTEQGDSAMYLCASSSTSGIPRIVQFFGPGTRLTVL.

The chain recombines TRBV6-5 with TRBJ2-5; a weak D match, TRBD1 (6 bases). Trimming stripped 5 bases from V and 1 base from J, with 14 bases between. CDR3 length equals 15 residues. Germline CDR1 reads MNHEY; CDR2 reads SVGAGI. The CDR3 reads CASSAGTYTQETQYF. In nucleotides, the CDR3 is TGTGCCAGCAGTGCTGGGACATACACCCAAGAGACCCAGTACTTC.

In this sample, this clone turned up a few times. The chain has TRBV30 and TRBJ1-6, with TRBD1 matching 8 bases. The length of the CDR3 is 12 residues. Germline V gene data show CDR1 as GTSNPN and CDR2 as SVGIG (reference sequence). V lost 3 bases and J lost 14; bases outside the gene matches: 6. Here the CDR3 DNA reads TGTGCCTGGAGCAGGGGGCTTCGGGCCCTCCACTTT. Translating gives CAWSRGLRALHF.

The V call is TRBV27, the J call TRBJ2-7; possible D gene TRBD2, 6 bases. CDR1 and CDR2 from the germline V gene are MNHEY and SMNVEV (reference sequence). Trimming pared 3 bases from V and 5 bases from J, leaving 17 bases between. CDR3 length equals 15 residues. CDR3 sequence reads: CASSLSRGRDDEQYF. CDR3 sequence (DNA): TGTGCCAGCAGTTTGTCTCGGGGGAGAGACGACGAGCAGTACTTC.

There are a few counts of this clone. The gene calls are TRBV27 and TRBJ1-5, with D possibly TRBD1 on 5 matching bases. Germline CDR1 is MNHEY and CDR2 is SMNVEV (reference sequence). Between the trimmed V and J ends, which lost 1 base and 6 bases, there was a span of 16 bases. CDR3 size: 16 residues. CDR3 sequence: CASSLFPGLMGQPQHF. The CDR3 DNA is TGTGCCAGCAGTTTATTCCCAGGGCTTATGGGTCAGCCCCAGCATTTT.

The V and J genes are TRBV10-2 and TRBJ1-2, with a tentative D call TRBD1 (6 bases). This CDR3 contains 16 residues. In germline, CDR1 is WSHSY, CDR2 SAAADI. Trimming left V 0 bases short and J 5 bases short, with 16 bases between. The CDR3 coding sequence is TGCGCCAGCAGTGAGTCGGAACAGGGTGACTGGTATGGCTACACCTTC. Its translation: CASSESEQGDWYGYTF.

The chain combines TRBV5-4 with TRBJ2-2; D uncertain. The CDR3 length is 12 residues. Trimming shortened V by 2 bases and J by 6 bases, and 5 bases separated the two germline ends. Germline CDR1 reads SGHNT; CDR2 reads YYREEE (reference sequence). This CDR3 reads CASSFGSGELFF. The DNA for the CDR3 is TGTGCCAGCAGCTTCGGCTCCGGGGAGCTGTTTTTT.

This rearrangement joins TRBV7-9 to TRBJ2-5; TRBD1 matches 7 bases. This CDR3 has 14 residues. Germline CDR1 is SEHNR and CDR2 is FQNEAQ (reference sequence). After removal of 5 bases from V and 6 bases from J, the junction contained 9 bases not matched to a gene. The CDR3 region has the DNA TGTGCCAGCAGCGCCCGTCAGGGGGTGAAGACCCAGTACTTC. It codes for CASSARQGVKTQYF.

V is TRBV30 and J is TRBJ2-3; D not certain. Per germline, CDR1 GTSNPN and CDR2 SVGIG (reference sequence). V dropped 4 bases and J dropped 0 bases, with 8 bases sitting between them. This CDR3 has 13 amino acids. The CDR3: CAWNLGSTDTQYF. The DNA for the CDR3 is TGTGCCTGGAACCTAGGGAGCACAGATACGCAGTATTTT.

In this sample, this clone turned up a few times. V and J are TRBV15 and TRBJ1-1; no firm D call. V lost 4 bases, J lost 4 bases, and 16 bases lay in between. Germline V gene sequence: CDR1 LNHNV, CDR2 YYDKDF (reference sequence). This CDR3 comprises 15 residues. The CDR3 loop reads CATSKDRSLGTEAFF. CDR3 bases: TGTGCCACCAGCAAAGACCGATCCCTGGGCACTGAAGCTTTCTTT.

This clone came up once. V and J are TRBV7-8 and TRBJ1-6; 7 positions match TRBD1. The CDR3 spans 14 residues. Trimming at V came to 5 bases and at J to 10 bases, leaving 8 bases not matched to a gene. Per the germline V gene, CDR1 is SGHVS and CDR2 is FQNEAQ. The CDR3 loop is CASSQGQTDSPLHF. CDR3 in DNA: TGTGCCAGCAGCCAGGGACAGACGGACTCACCCCTCCACTTT.

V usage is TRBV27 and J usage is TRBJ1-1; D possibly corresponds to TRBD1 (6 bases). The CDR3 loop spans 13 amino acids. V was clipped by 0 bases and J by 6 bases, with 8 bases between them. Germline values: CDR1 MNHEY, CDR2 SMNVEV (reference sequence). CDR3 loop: CASSLSWTAEAFF. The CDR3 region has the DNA TGTGCCAGCAGTTTATCTTGGACAGCTGAAGCTTTCTTT.

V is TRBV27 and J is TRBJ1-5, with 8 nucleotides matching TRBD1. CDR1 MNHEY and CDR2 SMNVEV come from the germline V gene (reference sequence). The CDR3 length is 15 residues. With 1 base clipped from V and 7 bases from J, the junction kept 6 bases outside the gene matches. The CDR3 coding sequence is TGTGCCAGCAGTTTATGGGCAGGGGGCGTACAGCCCCAGCATTTT. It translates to CASSLWAGGVQPQHF.

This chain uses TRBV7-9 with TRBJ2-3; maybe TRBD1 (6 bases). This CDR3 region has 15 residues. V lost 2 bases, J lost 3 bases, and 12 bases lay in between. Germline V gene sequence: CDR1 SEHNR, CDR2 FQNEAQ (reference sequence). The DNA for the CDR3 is TGTGCCAGCAGCTTAACGCGAGGGGGTACAGATACGCAGTATTTT. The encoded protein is CASSLTRGGTDTQYF.

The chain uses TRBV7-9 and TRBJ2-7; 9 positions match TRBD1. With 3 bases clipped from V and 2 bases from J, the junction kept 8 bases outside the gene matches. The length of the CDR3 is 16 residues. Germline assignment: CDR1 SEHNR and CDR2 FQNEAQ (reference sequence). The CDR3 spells CASSFPWTGAPYEQYF. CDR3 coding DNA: TGTGCCAGCAGCTTCCCCTGGACAGGGGCCCCCTACGAGCAGTACTTC.

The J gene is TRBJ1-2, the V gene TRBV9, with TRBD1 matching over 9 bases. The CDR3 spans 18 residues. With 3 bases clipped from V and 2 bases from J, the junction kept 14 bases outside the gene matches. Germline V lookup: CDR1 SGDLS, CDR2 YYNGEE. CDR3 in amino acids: CASSGLRTAGTGNYGYTF. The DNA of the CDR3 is TGTGCCAGCAGCGGATTACGAACAGCCGGGACAGGGAACTATGGCTACACCTTC.

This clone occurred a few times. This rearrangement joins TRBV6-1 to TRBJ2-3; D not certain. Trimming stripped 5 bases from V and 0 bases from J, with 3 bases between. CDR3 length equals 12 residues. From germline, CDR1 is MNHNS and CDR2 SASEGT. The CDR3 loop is CASSSSTDTQYF. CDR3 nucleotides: TGTGCCAGCAGTTCTAGCACAGATACGCAGTATTTT.

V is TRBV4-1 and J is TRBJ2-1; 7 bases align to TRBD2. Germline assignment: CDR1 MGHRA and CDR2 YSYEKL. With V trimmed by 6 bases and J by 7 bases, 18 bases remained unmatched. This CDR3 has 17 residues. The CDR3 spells CASSPGGGEGLGNEQFF. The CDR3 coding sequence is TGCGCCAGCAGTCCTGGGGGAGGGGAGGGCCTGGGGAATGAGCAGTTCTTC.

CDR3 DNA: TGCGCCAGCAGCTCCCCCGCGGGAGAGAGCACAGATACGCAGTATTTT. Protein sequence: CASSSPAGESTDTQYF. The chain has TRBV5-1 and TRBJ2-3; the match to TRBD2 covers 7 bases. Unmatched junction bases numbered 7, after V lost 3 bases and J lost 0 bases. The CDR3 contains 16 residues. CDR1 and CDR2 from the germline V gene are SGHRS and YFSETQ.

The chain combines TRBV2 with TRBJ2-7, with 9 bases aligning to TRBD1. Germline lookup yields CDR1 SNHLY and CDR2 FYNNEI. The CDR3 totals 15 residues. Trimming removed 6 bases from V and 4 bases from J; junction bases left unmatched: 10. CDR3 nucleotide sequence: TGTGCCAGCAGGGAAAACAGGGGGCTTAGGTACGAGCAGTACTTC. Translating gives CASRENRGLRYEQYF. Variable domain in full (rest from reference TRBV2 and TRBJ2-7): EPEVTQTPSHQVTQMGQEVILRCVPISNHLYFYWYRQILGQKVEFLVSFYNNEISEKSEIFDDQFSVERPDGSNFTLKIRSTKLEDSAMYFCASRENRGLRYEQYFGPGTRLTVT.

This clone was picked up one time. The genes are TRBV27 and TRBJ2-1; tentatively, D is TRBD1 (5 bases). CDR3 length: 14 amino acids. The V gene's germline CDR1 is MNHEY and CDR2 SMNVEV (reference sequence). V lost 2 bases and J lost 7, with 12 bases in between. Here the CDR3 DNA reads TGTGCCAGCAGTTTAGGGGCGTTGTGGAATGAGCAGTTCTTC. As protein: CASSLGALWNEQFF.

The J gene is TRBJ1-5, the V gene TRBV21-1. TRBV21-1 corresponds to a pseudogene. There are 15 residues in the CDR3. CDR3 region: CASANSPPGNQPQHF. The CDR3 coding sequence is TGTGCCAGCGCCAACAGTCCCCCCGGGAATCAGCCCCAGCATTTT.

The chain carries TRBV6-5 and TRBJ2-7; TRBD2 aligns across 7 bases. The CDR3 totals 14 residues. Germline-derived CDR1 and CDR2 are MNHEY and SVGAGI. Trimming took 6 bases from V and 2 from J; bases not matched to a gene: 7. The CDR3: CASSPGGIPYEQYF. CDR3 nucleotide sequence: TGTGCCAGCAGCCCCGGGGGGATACCCTACGAGCAGTACTTC.

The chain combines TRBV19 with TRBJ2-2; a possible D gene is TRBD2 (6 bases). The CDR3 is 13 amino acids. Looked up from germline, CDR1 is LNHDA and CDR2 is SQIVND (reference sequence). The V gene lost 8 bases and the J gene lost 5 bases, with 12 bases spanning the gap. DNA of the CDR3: TGTGCCAGTTCCCTAGCGTCTACCGGGGAGCTGTTTTTT. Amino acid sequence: CASSLASTGELFF. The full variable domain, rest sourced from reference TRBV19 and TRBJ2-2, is DGGITQSPKYLFRKEGQNVTLSCEQNLNHDAMYWYRQDPGQGLRLIYYSQIVNDFQKGDIAEGYSVSREKKESFPLTVTSAQKNPTAFYLCASSLASTGELFFGEGSRLTVL.

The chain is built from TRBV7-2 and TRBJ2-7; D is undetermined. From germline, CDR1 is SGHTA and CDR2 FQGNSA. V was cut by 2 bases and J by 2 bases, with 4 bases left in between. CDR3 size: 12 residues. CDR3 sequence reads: CASSLSTYEQYV. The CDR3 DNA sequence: TGTGCCAGCAGCTTATCGACCTACGAGCAGTACGTC.

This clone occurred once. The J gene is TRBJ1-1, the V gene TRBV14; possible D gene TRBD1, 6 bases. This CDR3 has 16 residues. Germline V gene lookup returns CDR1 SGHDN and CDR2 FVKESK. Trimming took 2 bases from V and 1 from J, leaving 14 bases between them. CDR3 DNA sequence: TGTGCCAGCAGCCAAAGTACAGGGTTAGGGAACACTGAAGCTTTCTTT. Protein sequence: CASSQSTGLGNTEAFF.

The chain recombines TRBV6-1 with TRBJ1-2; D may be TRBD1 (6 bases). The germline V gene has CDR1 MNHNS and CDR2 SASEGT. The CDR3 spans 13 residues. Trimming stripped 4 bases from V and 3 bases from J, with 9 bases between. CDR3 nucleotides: TGTGCCAGCAGTGCGGACAGAGACTATGGCTACACCTTC. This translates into CASSADRDYGYTF.